Listed below are T cell receptor beta chains from one sample, sequenced in a study of response to subunit inactivated influenza vaccine. TCRdb re-called the RT-PCR reads with MiXCR, one entry per CDR3 protein. The table has about 780,000 distinct CDR3 sequences, about a fifth seen once. The material was PBMCs from blood, obtained around 5 days after vaccination. These receptors were taken from a man aged 45-65 years who received an inactivated influenza vaccine. CDR3s include the opening cysteine and the closing phenylalanine or tryptophan. D genes are given only for firm matches. The listing skips clone size in some rows; elsewhere it reads once, few, many or a size class.

J gene | clone size | D gene | V gene | CDR3 protein | CDR3 DNA
TRBJ2-7 | NA | NA | TRBV20-1 | CSASLEEGSYEQYF | TGCAGTGCTAGCCTGGAGGAAGGTTCCTACGAGCAGTACTTC
TRBJ1-5 | few | NA | TRBV3-1 | CASSQGEDQPQHF | TGTGCCAGCAGCCAAGGGGAGGATCAGCCCCAGCATTTT
TRBJ2-5 | NA | NA | TRBV7-2 | CASSGYSGPEETQYF | TGTGCCAGCAGCGGCTATAGCGGCCCTGAGGAGACCCAGTACTTC
TRBJ1-4 | few | NA | TRBV27 | CASSSYRVKGEKLFF | TGTGCCAGCAGTTCTTACAGGGTCAAGGGTGAAAAACTGTTTTTT
TRBJ1-2 | NA | NA | TRBV6-1 | CASSPDRRSAYTF | TGTGCCAGCAGCCCCGACAGGCGATCTGCCTACACCTTC
TRBJ2-7 | few | NA | TRBV20-1 | CSARDWGERTYEQYF | TGCAGTGCTAGAGATTGGGGGGAGAGGACCTACGAGCAGTACTTC
TRBJ2-1 | many | NA | TRBV4-3 | CASSQDWGGPGTGLLNEQFF | TGCGCCAGCAGCCAAGATTGGGGGGGTCCCGGGACAGGTCTCCTAAATGAGCAGTTCTTC
TRBJ2-1 | NA | NA | TRBV7-9 | CASSDTHVQFF | TGTGCCAGCAGCGATACTCACGTTCAGTTCTTC
TRBJ1-5 | NA | NA | TRBV18 | CASSISEGVRQPQHF | TGTGCCAGCTCAATATCAGAGGGGGTTAGACAGCCCCAGCATTTT
TRBJ2-1 | few | TRBD2 | TRBV7-9 | CASSFGLAGVSEQFF | TGTGCCAGCAGCTTCGGACTAGCGGGAGTCAGTGAGCAGTTCTTC
TRBJ2-1 | NA | NA | TRBV15 | CATSRDVAEQFF | TGTGCCACCAGCAGAGATGTGGCTGAGCAGTTCTTC
TRBJ2-4 | few | NA | TRBV30 | CAWSHTGMGAKNIQYF | TGTGCCTGGAGTCATACGGGCATGGGCGCCAAAAACATTCAGTACTTC